This section outlines one T cell receptor (beta chain) sequence together with its context. Antigen unknown. Libraries were prepared by immunoSEQ multiplex PCR; TCRdb keeps only in-frame clonotypes and omits some of them. The sample yields approximately 15,000 clones, about 78% seen once. This sample was included in a study of follicular helper T cells after annual influenza vaccination. Study-level results: Recurrent ICOS+CD38+ cTfh clonotypes included tetramer and AIM influenza-specific ones.

This CDR3 comprises 15 residues. Deletions cut 10 bases from V and 0 bases from J, with 14 bases between. Germline CDR1 and CDR2: SGHDT and YYEEEE. As for time point: 2014-2015 season, pre-vaccination. Excluded were substance abuse, HIV/AIDS, active cancer, immunomodulatory drugs and active illness. Per time point, roughly 35-100 mL of blood was sampled. This sequence was found in an adult who received the influenza vaccine. Specimen: CXCR5- memory CD4+ T cells sorted from blood, collected on the day of influenza vaccination. This chain links TRBV5-6 with TRBJ2-6, with a tentative D call TRBD2 (6 bases). The CDR3 nucleotides read TGTGCCGGCGGGGACTTGAGCTCTGGGGCCAACGTCCTGACTTTC. Its translation is CAGGDLSSGANVLTF. The whole variable domain, remainder taken from reference TRBV5-6 and TRBJ2-6, is DAGVTQSPTHLIKTRGQQVTLRCSPKSGHDTVSWYQQALGQGPQFIFQYYEEEERQRGNFPDRFSGHQFPNYSSELNVNALLLGDSALYLCAGGDLSSGANVLTFGAGSRLTVL.